The 10 T cell receptor beta chains reported below all come from one sample, sequenced in a study of cytomegalovirus exposure and HLA in healthy donors. Both 60 Vbeta primers and 13 Jbeta primers went into the PCR. This table comes from immunoSEQ multiplex PCR, and its TCRdb copy is limited to in-frame clones, with some not included. The sample has about 210,000 clones; approximately 78% are singletons. Source material: PBMCs. These TCRs come from a man aged 25 to 40 in good health and CMV-seronegative.

The chain is built from TRBV5-4 and TRBJ2-4, with 10 nucleotides matching TRBD2. The CDR3 totals 14 residues. With V trimmed by 4 bases and J by 8 bases, 6 bases remained unmatched. CDR1 SGHNT and CDR2 YYREEE come from the germline V gene (reference sequence). The CDR3 protein is CASSPLAGDDIQYF. For the CDR3, the DNA is TGTGCCAGCAGCCCGCTAGCGGGGGACGACATTCAGTACTTC.

This clone has only one observation. The chain carries TRBV5-1 and TRBJ1-2; unclear D gene. The CDR3 contains 12 residues. Germline V gene data show CDR1 as SGHRS and CDR2 as YFSETQ. The V end lost 0 bases, the J end lost 4 bases, and 4 bases lay between the germline ends. The CDR3 loop is CASSLASYGYTF. The CDR3 DNA reads TGCGCCAGCAGCTTGGCTTCCTATGGCTACACCTTC.

The chain has TRBV29-1 and TRBJ1-1, with D perhaps TRBD1 (5 bases). V gave up 4 bases and J gave up 2 bases, with 11 bases separating them. Germline CDR1 is SQVTM and CDR2 is ANQGSEA. CDR3 length: 13 residues. The DNA of the CDR3 is TGCAGCGTTGGACAGAAGATTAACACTGAAGCTTTCTTT. This encodes CSVGQKINTEAFF.

The J gene is TRBJ1-1, the V gene TRBV29-1; D is possibly TRBD1 (5 bases). This CDR3 contains 13 residues. The germline V gene encodes CDR1 SQVTM and CDR2 ANQGSEA. V lost 7 bases to trimming and J lost 5 bases, with 17 bases between them. The CDR3 reads CSAKRGVGTEAFF. The CDR3 nucleotides are TGCAGCGCCAAACGGGGGGTAGGGACTGAAGCTTTCTTT.

The chain carries TRBV7-8 and TRBJ1-2, with 9 nucleotides matching TRBD1. The V and J ends lost 5 bases and 4 bases, in that order; junction bases with no gene match: 14. Germline V gene lookup returns CDR1 SGHVS and CDR2 FQNEAQ. This CDR3 spans 17 amino acids. The CDR3 loop is CASSLRLTGGEGYGYTF. The DNA of the CDR3 is TGTGCCAGCAGCCTACGGTTAACAGGGGGCGAAGGCTATGGCTACACCTTC.

The chain links TRBV28 to TRBJ1-5; 7 bases align to TRBD1. CDR1 is MDHEN and CDR2 is SYDVKM in the germline V gene. Losses at the gene ends were 6 bases for V and 0 bases for J; bases not matched to a gene: 5. The CDR3 spans 15 residues. The CDR3 protein is CASSYRQGSNQPQHF. The CDR3 DNA follows: TGTGCCAGCAGCTACCGACAGGGTAGCAATCAGCCCCAGCATTTT.

The chain employs TRBV6-5 and TRBJ2-5; D possibly corresponds to TRBD1 (6 bases). Germline CDR1 is MNHEY and CDR2 is SVGAGI. The CDR3 length is 14 residues. Trimming removed 6 bases at V and 1 base at J, with 12 bases between. CDR3 DNA: TGTGCCAGCAGCCCTGACAGGCCCCAAGAGACCCAGTACTTC. It yields the protein CASSPDRPQETQYF.

The chain recombines TRBV27 with TRBJ2-5; 9 nucleotides agree with TRBD1. V dropped 4 bases and J dropped 5; count of bases not matched to a gene: 17. Germline V gene lookup returns CDR1 MNHEY and CDR2 SMNVEV (reference sequence). The length of the CDR3 is 18 residues. CDR3 amino acids: CASSSNIGRTGEVETQYF. The CDR3 DNA sequence: TGTGCCAGCAGTTCCAACATCGGACGGACAGGGGAGGTGGAGACCCAGTACTTC.

The J gene is TRBJ1-2, the V gene TRBV6-1; 7 nucleotides align to TRBD1. CDR3 length: 13 amino acids. Trimming at V came to 10 bases and at J to 7 bases, leaving 12 bases not matched to a gene. Germline-derived CDR1 and CDR2 are MNHNS and SASEGT. Here the CDR3 reads CANQRQGNAGYTF. The CDR3 DNA follows: TGTGCCAACCAAAGACAGGGCAACGCTGGCTACACCTTC.

The chain combines TRBV2 with TRBJ2-1; D might be TRBD2 (6 bases). V lost 6 bases to trimming and J lost 8 bases, with 23 bases between them. Looked up from germline, CDR1 is SNHLY and CDR2 is FYNNEI. This CDR3 is built from 16 residues. In DNA form, the CDR3 reads TGTGCCAGCAGCGATTTATCCCCCACTAGCAGCGATGAGCAGTTCTTC. Its protein product is CASSDLSPTSSDEQFF.